This is a list of T cell receptor beta chains from one sample in a study of tumor T cells in aggressive B-cell lymphoma. Sequencing used immunoSEQ multiplex PCR; TCRdb keeps in-frame clones, though not all of them. The sample shows over a thousand clones, 80% to 90% of them seen only once. Input material: tumor tissue. These receptors were taken from an adult with diffuse large B cell lymphoma. CDR3s include the opening cysteine and the closing phenylalanine or tryptophan. The order of the fields is D gene, clone size, J gene, V gene, CDR3 protein, CDR3 DNA. The D gene is left open where the match is weak. Expanded clones get a size class; other rows say once, few or many, or leave the size out.

d_call: TRBD1
clone_size: few
j_call: TRBJ1-6
v_call: TRBV5-1
cdr3_aa: CASSYAVQGASPLHF
cdr3_nt: TGCGCCAGCAGCTACGCCGTACAGGGGGCTTCACCCCTCCACTTT

d_call: .
clone_size: .
j_call: TRBJ2-1
v_call: TRBV5-6
cdr3_aa: CASSLSFSPYNEQFF
cdr3_nt: TGTGCCAGCAGCTTATCATTTTCCCCCTACAATGAGCAGTTCTTC

d_call: TRBD1
clone_size: .
j_call: TRBJ2-2
v_call: TRBV9
cdr3_aa: CASSADRGLGTGELFF
cdr3_nt: TGTGCCAGCAGCGCGGACAGGGGTTTAGGCACCGGGGAGCTGTTTTTT

d_call: .
clone_size: .
j_call: TRBJ1-5
v_call: TRBV28
cdr3_aa: CASSLGGRYSNQPQHF
cdr3_nt: TGTGCCAGCAGTTTAGGCGGGCGGTATAGCAATCAGCCCCAGCATTTT

d_call: .
clone_size: .
j_call: TRBJ2-7
v_call: TRBV23-1
cdr3_aa: CASSQSEDEF
cdr3_nt: TGCGCCAGCAGTCAATCGGAGGATGAATTC

d_call: TRBD1
clone_size: .
j_call: TRBJ2-1
v_call: TRBV29-1
cdr3_aa: CSVGTGAYGNEQFF
cdr3_nt: TGCAGCGTTGGAACAGGGGCGTATGGGAATGAGCAGTTCTTC

d_call: TRBD2
clone_size: .
j_call: TRBJ2-2
v_call: TRBV11-3
cdr3_aa: CASSLESGSTGELFF
cdr3_nt: TGTGCCAGCAGCTTAGAGAGCGGGAGTACCGGGGAGCTGTTTTTT

d_call: .
clone_size: .
j_call: TRBJ2-2
v_call: TRBV14
cdr3_aa: CASSQGGPGIGTGELFF
cdr3_nt: TGTGCCAGCAGCCAAGGAGGGCCGGGAATCGGCACCGGGGAGCTGTTTTTT

d_call: .
clone_size: .
j_call: TRBJ2-6
v_call: TRBV7-3
cdr3_aa: CASSLRAGYLTGANVLTF
cdr3_nt: TGTGCCAGCAGCTTAAGGGCAGGGTATTTAACCGGGGCCAACGTCCTGACTTTC

d_call: .
clone_size: .
j_call: TRBJ1-2
v_call: TRBV30
cdr3_aa: CAWSVIGLSHLSGYTF
cdr3_nt: TGTGCCTGGAGTGTGATAGGACTGTCCCATCTGTCTGGCTACACCTTC

d_call: .
clone_size: .
j_call: TRBJ1-1
v_call: TRBV4-2
cdr3_aa: CASSRGSNQGSTEAFF
cdr3_nt: TGTGCCAGCAGCCGAGGGTCGAATCAGGGGAGCACTGAAGCTTTCTTT

d_call: .
clone_size: .
j_call: TRBJ1-5
v_call: TRBV18
cdr3_aa: CASSAQHGDQPQHF
cdr3_nt: TGTGCCAGCTCCGCCCAACACGGAGATCAGCCCCAGCATTTT

d_call: .
clone_size: .
j_call: TRBJ2-1
v_call: TRBV19
cdr3_aa: CASSGWAQSFYNEQFF
cdr3_nt: TGTGCCAGTAGTGGATGGGCGCAAAGTTTTTACAATGAGCAGTTCTTC

d_call: .
clone_size: .
j_call: TRBJ1-1
v_call: TRBV5-8
cdr3_aa: CASSPGQPNTEAFF
cdr3_nt: TGTGCCAGCAGCCCAGGACAGCCGAACACTGAAGCTTTCTTT

d_call: .
clone_size: .
j_call: TRBJ1-1
v_call: TRBV4-2
cdr3_aa: CASTLGGFTEAFF
cdr3_nt: TGTGCCAGCACTCTAGGCGGGTTCACTGAAGCTTTCTTT

d_call: .
clone_size: once
j_call: TRBJ1-2
v_call: TRBV11-2
cdr3_aa: CASSLGQTNYGYTF
cdr3_nt: TGTGCCAGCAGCTTGGGACAAACTAACTATGGCTACACCTTC

d_call: .
clone_size: .
j_call: TRBJ1-1
v_call: TRBV10-3
cdr3_aa: CAISVHQENTEAFF
cdr3_nt: TGTGCCATCAGTGTTCACCAGGAGAACACTGAAGCTTTCTTT

d_call: TRBD1
clone_size: .
j_call: TRBJ1-5
v_call: TRBV19
cdr3_aa: CASSSTDRVNFHSNQPQHF
cdr3_nt: TGTGCCAGTAGTTCGACTGACAGGGTGAATTTCCATAGCAATCAGCCCCAGCATTTT

d_call: .
clone_size: once
j_call: TRBJ1-4
v_call: TRBV5-1
cdr3_aa: CASSVRGAGTNEKLFF
cdr3_nt: TGCGCCAGCAGCGTCCGGGGGGCAGGGACTAATGAAAAACTGTTTTTT

d_call: .
clone_size: .
j_call: TRBJ2-7
v_call: TRBV12-2
cdr3_aa: CASKGRQEQYF
cdr3_nt: TGTGCAAGTAAGGGGCGCCAAGAGCAGTACTTC

d_call: TRBD2
clone_size: .
j_call: TRBJ2-5
v_call: TRBV11-2
cdr3_aa: CASSLVGLAGGETQYF
cdr3_nt: TGTGCCAGCAGTTTAGTTGGACTAGCGGGAGGAGAGACCCAGTACTTC

d_call: .
clone_size: few
j_call: TRBJ2-6
v_call: TRBV7-2
cdr3_aa: CASSSTNWSSGANVLTF
cdr3_nt: TGTGCCAGCAGCTCGACTAACTGGAGCTCTGGGGCCAACGTCCTGACTTTC

d_call: .
clone_size: .
j_call: TRBJ1-4
v_call: TRBV6-1
cdr3_aa: CASSDGTREKLFF
cdr3_nt: TGTGCCAGCAGTGATGGGACAAGAGAAAAACTGTTTTTT

d_call: .
clone_size: .
j_call: TRBJ2-7
v_call: TRBV21-1
cdr3_aa: CASSKCSAGSNSEQYF
cdr3_nt: TGTGCCAGCAGCAAATGTTCGGCAGGGTCAAATTCCGAGCAGTACTTC

d_call: .
clone_size: .
j_call: TRBJ1-1
v_call: TRBV6-1
cdr3_aa: CASSESGENTEAFF
cdr3_nt: TGTGCCAGCAGTGAATCCGGGGAGAACACTGAAGCTTTCTTT

d_call: TRBD1
clone_size: .
j_call: TRBJ2-7
v_call: TRBV27
cdr3_aa: CASSSGQGLHEQYF
cdr3_nt: TGTGCCAGCAGTTCGGGACAGGGGCTTCACGAGCAGTACTTC

d_call: .
clone_size: .
j_call: TRBJ1-1
v_call: TRBV5-6
cdr3_aa: CASSLFQGGEAFF
cdr3_nt: TGTGCCAGCAGCTTGTTTCAGGGTGGTGAAGCTTTCTTT

d_call: TRBD1
clone_size: .
j_call: TRBJ1-5
v_call: TRBV9
cdr3_aa: CASSVGTGDQPQHF
cdr3_nt: TGTGCCAGCAGCGTAGGGACAGGGGATCAGCCCCAGCATTTT

d_call: TRBD2
clone_size: .
j_call: TRBJ2-3
v_call: TRBV4-1
cdr3_aa: CASSQEASGGDTQYF
cdr3_nt: TGCGCCAGCAGCCAAGAGGCCAGCGGGGGAGATACGCAGTATTTT

d_call: .
clone_size: .
j_call: TRBJ2-1
v_call: TRBV27
cdr3_aa: CASSGGTYNEQFF
cdr3_nt: TGTGCCAGCAGCGGAGGGACCTACAATGAGCAGTTCTTC

d_call: TRBD2
clone_size: .
j_call: TRBJ2-1
v_call: TRBV12-5
cdr3_aa: CASGLGAGGPGLGYNEQFF
cdr3_nt: TGTGCTAGTGGTTTGGGGGCGGGAGGGCCGGGTCTCGGATACAATGAGCAGTTCTTC

d_call: TRBD2
clone_size: .
j_call: TRBJ2-7
v_call: TRBV28
cdr3_aa: CASSLSSGGYEQYF
cdr3_nt: TGTGCCAGCAGTTTATCTAGCGGGGGCTACGAGCAGTACTTC

d_call: TRBD1
clone_size: .
j_call: TRBJ1-5
v_call: TRBV2
cdr3_aa: CASSAGQGGNNQPQHF
cdr3_nt: TGTGCCAGCAGTGCCGGACAGGGGGGGAACAATCAGCCCCAGCATTTT

d_call: TRBD1
clone_size: .
j_call: TRBJ2-7
v_call: TRBV28
cdr3_aa: CASSSGQTYTSYEQYF
cdr3_nt: TGTGCCAGCAGTTCGGGACAGACATACACCTCCTACGAGCAGTACTTC

d_call: .
clone_size: .
j_call: TRBJ1-2
v_call: TRBV4-1
cdr3_aa: CASSQDEFLGYTF
cdr3_nt: TGCGCCAGCAGCCAAGATGAGTTTCTCGGCTACACCTTC

d_call: TRBD1
clone_size: .
j_call: TRBJ1-1
v_call: TRBV19
cdr3_aa: CASSDRAEAFF
cdr3_nt: TGTGCCAGTAGTGACAGGGCTGAAGCTTTCTTT

d_call: TRBD1
clone_size: .
j_call: TRBJ1-5
v_call: TRBV28
cdr3_aa: CASRAGVRGDDQPQHF
cdr3_nt: TGTGCCAGCAGGGCAGGGGTCAGGGGGGATGACCAGCCCCAGCATTTT

d_call: .
clone_size: .
j_call: TRBJ1-5
v_call: TRBV19
cdr3_aa: CAVARENQPQHF
cdr3_nt: TGTGCCGTCGCGAGGGAGAATCAGCCCCAGCATTTT

d_call: TRBD2
clone_size: .
j_call: TRBJ2-3
v_call: TRBV28
cdr3_aa: CASSTVLGLADTDTQYF
cdr3_nt: TGTGCCAGCAGTACGGTCCTGGGACTAGCGGACACAGATACGCAGTATTTT

d_call: TRBD2
clone_size: once
j_call: TRBJ2-1
v_call: TRBV7-6
cdr3_aa: CASSFAASGGGSPNEQFF
cdr3_nt: TGTGCCAGCAGCTTCGCGGCGAGCGGGGGGGGGTCTCCCAATGAGCAGTTCTTC

d_call: .
clone_size: .
j_call: TRBJ1-1
v_call: TRBV7-2
cdr3_aa: CASSLTGNWNEAFF
cdr3_nt: TGTGCCAGCAGCTTAACAGGAAACTGGAATGAAGCTTTCTTT

d_call: TRBD1
clone_size: once
j_call: TRBJ2-1
v_call: TRBV11-2
cdr3_aa: CASSYLGTDYNEQFF
cdr3_nt: TGTGCCAGCAGCTACTTGGGGACAGACTACAATGAGCAGTTCTTC

d_call: .
clone_size: .
j_call: TRBJ2-1
v_call: TRBV15
cdr3_aa: CATSSIQGVRYNEQFF
cdr3_nt: TGTGCCACCAGCAGTATACAGGGAGTGCGGTACAATGAGCAGTTCTTC

d_call: TRBD1
clone_size: .
j_call: TRBJ2-3
v_call: TRBV5-6
cdr3_aa: CASSWDRLRTDTQYF
cdr3_nt: TGTGCCAGCAGCTGGGACAGGCTGCGGACAGATACGCAGTATTTT

d_call: .
clone_size: .
j_call: TRBJ1-1
v_call: TRBV5-1
cdr3_aa: CASSLTTLLWNTEAFF
cdr3_nt: TGCGCCAGCAGCCTGACGACACTCCTATGGAACACTGAAGCTTTCTTT

d_call: .
clone_size: .
j_call: TRBJ1-1
v_call: TRBV10-3
cdr3_aa: CAISLTLNTEAFF
cdr3_nt: TGTGCCATCAGCCTGACATTGAACACTGAAGCTTTCTTT

d_call: TRBD1
clone_size: .
j_call: TRBJ1-6
v_call: TRBV28
cdr3_aa: CASSPLRQGGSYNSPLHF
cdr3_nt: TGTGCCAGCAGTCCCCTTAGACAGGGCGGCTCCTATAATTCACCCCTCCACTTT

d_call: TRBD2
clone_size: .
j_call: TRBJ2-5
v_call: TRBV27
cdr3_aa: CASSLRAGTMGTQYF
cdr3_nt: TGTGCCAGCAGTTTAAGGGCGGGGACTATGGGGACCCAGTACTTC

d_call: .
clone_size: .
j_call: TRBJ2-5
v_call: TRBV14
cdr3_aa: CASSQDGRQVQETQYF
cdr3_nt: TGTGCCAGCAGCCAAGATGGTCGGCAGGTCCAAGAGACCCAGTACTTC

d_call: TRBD1
clone_size: .
j_call: TRBJ1-5
v_call: TRBV18
cdr3_aa: CASSPGTDQPQHF
cdr3_nt: TGTGCCAGCTCACCCGGGACAGATCAGCCCCAGCATTTT

d_call: TRBD1
clone_size: .
j_call: TRBJ1-2
v_call: TRBV18
cdr3_aa: CASSPDRDLVDGYTF
cdr3_nt: TGTGCCAGCTCACCAGACAGGGACCTAGTGGATGGCTACACCTTC

d_call: .
clone_size: .
j_call: TRBJ1-1
v_call: TRBV6-5
cdr3_aa: CASGDLNTEAFF
cdr3_nt: TGTGCCTCAGGGGATTTGAACACTGAAGCTTTCTTT

d_call: TRBD1
clone_size: .
j_call: TRBJ1-2
v_call: TRBV6-1
cdr3_aa: CASSEAGQLIYGYTF
cdr3_nt: TGTGCCAGCAGTGAAGCGGGACAGCTAATCTATGGCTACACCTTC

d_call: .
clone_size: .
j_call: TRBJ1-4
v_call: TRBV6-1
cdr3_aa: CASNDRSPGGEKLFF
cdr3_nt: TGTGCCAGCAACGACAGGAGCCCGGGAGGCGAAAAACTGTTTTTT

d_call: .
clone_size: .
j_call: TRBJ2-1
v_call: TRBV29-1
cdr3_aa: CSVETEEYSYNEQFF
cdr3_nt: TGCAGCGTTGAAACAGAAGAATACTCCTACAATGAGCAGTTCTTC

d_call: .
clone_size: .
j_call: TRBJ1-5
v_call: TRBV7-2
cdr3_aa: CASSLGGDGGQPQHF
cdr3_nt: TGTGCCAGCAGCTTAGGGGGGGACGGCGGTCAGCCCCAGCATTTT

d_call: TRBD1
clone_size: .
j_call: TRBJ2-2
v_call: TRBV5-6
cdr3_aa: CASSPPGGAGTGELFF
cdr3_nt: TGTGCCAGCAGCCCTCCAGGGGGCGCGGGGACCGGGGAGCTGTTTTTT

d_call: TRBD1
clone_size: .
j_call: TRBJ2-7
v_call: TRBV27
cdr3_aa: CASSLNLGTGGYEQYF
cdr3_nt: TGTGCCAGCAGTCTAAATCTCGGGACAGGGGGCTACGAGCAGTACTTC

d_call: TRBD1
clone_size: .
j_call: TRBJ2-3
v_call: TRBV11-2
cdr3_aa: CASRAQGAPTDTQYF
cdr3_nt: TGTGCCAGCCGAGCACAGGGGGCGCCCACAGATACGCAGTATTTT